Reported below is one T cell receptor beta chain. Which antigen it targets is not known. Base quality data are lacking; no much larger clone is found one base away. Trimming removed 5 bases from V and 2 bases from J, leaving 12 bases between the germline ends. CDR1 and CDR2 are read off the germline V gene as SGHNT and YENEEA. The CDR3 spans 14 residues, from the cysteine through the phenylalanine. Only the CDR3 portion is preserved as DNA: 42 bases, with reading frame beginning at the first base. Whole blood was collected in K2EDTA tubes by collaborating institutions according to the institutions' own protocols. For TCRbeta analysis, collaborator samples were shipped as frozen whole blood, as isolated PBMCs, or as DNA extracted from either sample type. The data originate from a study of blood T cell repertoires in COVID-19 (dated by TCRdb to the early 2020s). Broadly, across the study: Collaborator samples came from the United States, Italy and Spain and covered acute and convalescent phases of COVID-19. The prospective study material was composed of cDNA or gDNA derived from T cells, B-cell-depleted T cells, or PBMCs. The dataset comprised deeply sampled blood TCRbeta repertoires from subjects exposed to, actively infected with, or recovered from COVID-19. The repertoires were released in a freely available public database intended as a resource for research on the immune response to SARS-CoV-2. Samples came from the ongoing ImmuneRACE study (first 160 participants) plus 1,254 subjects from 6 global collaborators. Nearly every sample came with metadata listing a de-identified subject ID, COVID-19 status, age in years and sex. Where available, HLA class I and class II types were obtained from metadata supplied by the sample provider rather than from assay-based typing. Results and caveats for the whole study, not just this receptor: The amount of clinical and demographic metadata varied by source and participant and was provided uncurated.

TCRbeta CDR3 regions were amplified from genomic DNA using the immunoSEQ Assay, a bias-controlled multiplex PCR. In the original analysis: The number of nucleated cells in each sample was estimated by amplification of reference gene primers within the assay. Sequence reads were collapsed and filtered to measure the absolute abundance of every unique TCRbeta CDR3 rearrangement. For each sample, productive Simpson clonality was calculated by taking the square root of Simpson's diversity index across productive rearrangements. TCRdb mirrors the immuneACCESS table, restricted to in-frame sequences. Some clones are absent from its copies; in checked studies, under half trace to an unresolved V gene, and the reason for the others is unknown. V and J calls and clone size come straight from that table; D and trimming were deduced from the DNA. This sample lists about 120,000 clones; roughly 90% were detected once. The ten largest clones take up 7.7% of the sample.

The sample taken for sequencing was peripheral blood. The sequence is built from TRBV11-3 and TRBJ2-5; TRBD2 is a possible D gene, resting on 5 matching bases. The source is a human donor in a cohort sampled during active COVID-19. The bases are TGTGCCAGCAGCCTCAGGACTGAGCAAGAGACCCAGTACTTC. This yields the protein CASSLRTEQETQYF.